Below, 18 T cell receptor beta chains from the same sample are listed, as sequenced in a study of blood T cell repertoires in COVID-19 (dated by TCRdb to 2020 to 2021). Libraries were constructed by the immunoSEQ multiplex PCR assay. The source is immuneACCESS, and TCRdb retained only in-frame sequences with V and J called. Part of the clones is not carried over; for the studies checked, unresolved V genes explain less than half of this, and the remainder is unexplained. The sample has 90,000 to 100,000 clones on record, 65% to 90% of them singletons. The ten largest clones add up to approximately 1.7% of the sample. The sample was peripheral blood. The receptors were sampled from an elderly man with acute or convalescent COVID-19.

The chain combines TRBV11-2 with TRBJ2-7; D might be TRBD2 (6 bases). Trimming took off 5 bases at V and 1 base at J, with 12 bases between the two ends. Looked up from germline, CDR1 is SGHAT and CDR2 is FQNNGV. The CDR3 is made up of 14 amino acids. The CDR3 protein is CASSLTTSSYEQYF. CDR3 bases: TGTGCCAGCAGCCTTACGACTAGTTCCTACGAGCAGTACTTC.

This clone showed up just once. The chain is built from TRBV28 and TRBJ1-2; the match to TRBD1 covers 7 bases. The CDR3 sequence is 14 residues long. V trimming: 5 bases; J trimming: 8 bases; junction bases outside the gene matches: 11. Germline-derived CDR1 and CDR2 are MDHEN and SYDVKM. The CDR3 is CASSESGQEGGYTF. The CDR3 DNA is TGTGCCAGCAGTGAAAGCGGACAGGAGGGAGGCTACACCTTC.

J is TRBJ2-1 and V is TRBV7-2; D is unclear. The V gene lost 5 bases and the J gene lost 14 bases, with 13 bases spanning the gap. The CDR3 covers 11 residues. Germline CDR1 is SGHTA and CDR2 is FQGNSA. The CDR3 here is CASSERTTEFF. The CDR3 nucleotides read TGTGCCAGCAGCGAACGAACTACGGAGTTCTTC.

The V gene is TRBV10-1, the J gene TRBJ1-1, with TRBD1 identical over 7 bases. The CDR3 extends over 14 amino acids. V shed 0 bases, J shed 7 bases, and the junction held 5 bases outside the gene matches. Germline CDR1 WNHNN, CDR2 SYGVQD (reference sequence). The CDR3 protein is CASSESKTGIEAFF. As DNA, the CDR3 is TGCGCCAGCAGTGAGTCGAAGACAGGGATTGAAGCTTTCTTT.

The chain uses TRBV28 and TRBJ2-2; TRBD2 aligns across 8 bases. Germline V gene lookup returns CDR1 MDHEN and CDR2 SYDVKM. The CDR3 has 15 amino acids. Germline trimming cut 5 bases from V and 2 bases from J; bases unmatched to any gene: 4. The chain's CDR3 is CASSLSGDNTGELFF. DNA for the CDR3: TGTGCCAGCAGTCTTAGCGGGGACAACACCGGGGAGCTGTTTTTT.

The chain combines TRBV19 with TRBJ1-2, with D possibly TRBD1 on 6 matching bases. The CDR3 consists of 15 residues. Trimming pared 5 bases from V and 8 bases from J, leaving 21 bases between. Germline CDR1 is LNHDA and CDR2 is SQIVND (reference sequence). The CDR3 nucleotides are TGTGCCAGTAGTTCTCTTCCCGGGACATCGCGGGGCTACACCTTC. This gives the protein CASSSLPGTSRGYTF.

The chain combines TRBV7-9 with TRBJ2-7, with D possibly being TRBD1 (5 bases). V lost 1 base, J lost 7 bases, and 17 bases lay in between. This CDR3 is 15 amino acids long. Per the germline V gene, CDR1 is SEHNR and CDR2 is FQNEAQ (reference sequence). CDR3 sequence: CASSLGPGQGREQYF. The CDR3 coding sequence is TGTGCCAGCAGCTTAGGCCCCGGGCAGGGCAGGGAGCAGTACTTC.

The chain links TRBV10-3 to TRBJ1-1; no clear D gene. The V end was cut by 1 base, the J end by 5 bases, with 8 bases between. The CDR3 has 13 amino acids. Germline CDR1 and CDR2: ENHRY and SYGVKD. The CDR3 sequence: CAISEFGFTEAFF. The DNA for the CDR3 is TGTGCCATCAGTGAGTTCGGGTTTACTGAAGCTTTCTTT.

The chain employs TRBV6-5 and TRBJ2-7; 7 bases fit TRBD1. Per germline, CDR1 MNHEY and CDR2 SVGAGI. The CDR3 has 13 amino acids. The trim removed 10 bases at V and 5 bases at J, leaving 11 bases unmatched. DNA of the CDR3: TGTGCCACCGACAGACAGGGAACGAACGAGCAGTACTTC. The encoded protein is CATDRQGTNEQYF.

The CDR3 nucleotides read TGTGCCAGTAGTATAGATCGAGACTCGCAGACAGGTGAAAAACTGTTTTTT. It translates to CASSIDRDSQTGEKLFF. V and J are TRBV19 and TRBJ1-4; a possible D gene is TRBD1 (6 bases). Trimming left V 0 bases short and J 7 bases short, with 18 bases between. The CDR3 has 17 amino acids. Germline lookup yields CDR1 LNHDA and CDR2 SQIVND (reference sequence).

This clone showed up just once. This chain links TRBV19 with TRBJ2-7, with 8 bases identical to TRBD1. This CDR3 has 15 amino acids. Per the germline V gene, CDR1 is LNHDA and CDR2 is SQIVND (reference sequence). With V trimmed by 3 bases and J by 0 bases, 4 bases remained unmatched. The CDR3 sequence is CASSISDRDSYEQYF. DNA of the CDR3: TGTGCCAGTAGTATTTCGGACAGGGACTCCTACGAGCAGTACTTC.

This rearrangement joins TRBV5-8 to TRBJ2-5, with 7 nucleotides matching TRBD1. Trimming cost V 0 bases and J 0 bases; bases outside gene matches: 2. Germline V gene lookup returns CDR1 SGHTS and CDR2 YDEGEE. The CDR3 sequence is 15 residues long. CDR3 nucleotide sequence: TGTGCCAGCAGCTTGGGTGACAGGGACCAAGAGACCCAGTACTTC. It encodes CASSLGDRDQETQYF. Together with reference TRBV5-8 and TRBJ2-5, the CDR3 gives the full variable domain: EAGVTQSPTHLIKTRGQQATLRCSPISGHTSVYWYQQALGLGLQFLLWYDEGEERNRGNFPPRFSGRQFPNYSSELNVNALELEDSALYLCASSLGDRDQETQYFGPGTRLLVL.

The CDR3 bases are TGTGCCAGCAGTGGACTGGTCTATGGCTACACCTTC. This translates into CASSGLVYGYTF. The genes are TRBV12-3 or TRBV12-4 and TRBJ1-2; no firm D call. V was clipped by 5 bases and J by 4 bases, with 8 bases between them. The CDR3 runs 12 residues.

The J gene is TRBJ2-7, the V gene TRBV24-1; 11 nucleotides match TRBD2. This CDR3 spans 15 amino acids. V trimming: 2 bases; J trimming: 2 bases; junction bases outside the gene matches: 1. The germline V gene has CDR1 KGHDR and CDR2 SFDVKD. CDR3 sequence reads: CATSDSSGRTYEQYF. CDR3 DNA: TGTGCCACCAGTGATTCTAGCGGGAGGACCTACGAGCAGTACTTC.

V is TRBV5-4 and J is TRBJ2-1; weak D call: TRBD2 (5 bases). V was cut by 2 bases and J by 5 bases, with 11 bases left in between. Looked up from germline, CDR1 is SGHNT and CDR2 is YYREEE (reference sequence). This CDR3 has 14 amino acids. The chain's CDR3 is CASSLSGFNNEQFF. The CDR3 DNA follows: TGTGCCAGCAGCTTATCGGGGTTCAACAATGAGCAGTTCTTC.

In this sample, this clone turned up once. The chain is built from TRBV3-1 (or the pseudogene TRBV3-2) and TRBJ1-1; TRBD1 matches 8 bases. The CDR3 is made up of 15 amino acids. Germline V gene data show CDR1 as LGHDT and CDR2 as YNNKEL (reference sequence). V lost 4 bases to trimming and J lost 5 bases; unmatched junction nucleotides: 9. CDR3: CASSRTQGGGTEAFF. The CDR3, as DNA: TGTGCCAGCAGCCGAACACAGGGGGGTGGGACTGAAGCTTTCTTT.

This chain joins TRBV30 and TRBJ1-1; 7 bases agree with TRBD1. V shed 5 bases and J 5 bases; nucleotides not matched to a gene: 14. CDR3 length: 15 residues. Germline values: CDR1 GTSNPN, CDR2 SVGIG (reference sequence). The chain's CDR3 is CAWRIRQGFRTEAFF. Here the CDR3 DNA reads TGTGCCTGGCGGATTAGACAGGGCTTTCGAACTGAAGCTTTCTTT.

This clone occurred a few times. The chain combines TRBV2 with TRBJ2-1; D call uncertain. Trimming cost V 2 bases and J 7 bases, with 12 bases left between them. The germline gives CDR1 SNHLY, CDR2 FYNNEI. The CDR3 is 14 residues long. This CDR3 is CASSENASGNEQFF. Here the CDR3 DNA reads TGTGCCAGCAGTGAAAATGCTAGTGGGAATGAGCAGTTCTTC.